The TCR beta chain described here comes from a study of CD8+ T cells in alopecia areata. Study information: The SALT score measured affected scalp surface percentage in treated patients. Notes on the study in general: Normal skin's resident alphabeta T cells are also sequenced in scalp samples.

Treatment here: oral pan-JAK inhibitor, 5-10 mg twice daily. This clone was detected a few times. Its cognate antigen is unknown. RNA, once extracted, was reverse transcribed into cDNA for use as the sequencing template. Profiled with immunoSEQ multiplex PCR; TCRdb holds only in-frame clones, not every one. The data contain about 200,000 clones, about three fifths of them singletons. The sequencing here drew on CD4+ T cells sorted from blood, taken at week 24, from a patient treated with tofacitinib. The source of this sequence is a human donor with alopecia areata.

Here the CDR3 DNA reads TGCAGCGTTGTCGCGGACAGCGATTCCTACGAGCAGTACTTC. Translated, it gives CSVVADSDSYEQYF. The genes are TRBV29-1 and TRBJ2-7, with D possibly TRBD1 on 6 matching bases. V was trimmed by 4 bases and J by 1 base, leaving 14 bases between them. The CDR3 has 14 amino acids. Germline-derived CDR1 and CDR2 are SQVTM and ANQGSEA.